The clone carrying this T cell receptor beta chain was seen only a few times. The sample is drawn from a study of identical twins' blood T cells. TCRdb recomputed calls from the 5' RACE reads with MiXCR, one row per CDR3 protein. This repertoire shows fewer than 450,000 distinct CDR3 sequences, roughly 27% found once; its top ten account for roughly 5.5%. This TCR derives from a woman aged 18-49 years in good health. Sequenced material: PBMCs.

CDR3 sequence: CASSQSAPGNQPQHF. In DNA form, the CDR3 reads TGCGCCAGCAGTCAATCGGCACCAGGGAATCAGCCCCAGCATTTT. The genes are TRBV23-1 and TRBJ1-5, with D perhaps matching TRBD1 (5 bases). TRBV23-1 is classed as an ORF, of uncertain function. This CDR3 has 15 residues. The V gene lost 0 bases and the J gene lost 4 bases, with 10 bases spanning the gap.